These 10 T cell receptor beta chains were sequenced from one sample in a study of CD8 T cells in ankylosing spondylitis. TCRdb recomputed calls from the 5' RACE reads with MiXCR, one row per CDR3 protein. The sample lists about 360,000 distinct CDR3 sequences; 20% to 25% were seen once. The sequenced sample was blood, either unsorted or a sorted T cell fraction (not recorded which). These receptors were obtained from a male donor with ankylosing spondylitis or in good health (not recorded which).

V and J are TRBV11-2 and TRBJ1-1, with D unresolved. The germline V and J ends were trimmed by 4 bases and 3 bases, with 9 bases remaining between them. This CDR3 has 13 amino acids. Germline CDR1 is SGHAT and CDR2 is FQNNGV. CDR3 DNA: TGTGCCAGCAGCTCCCCCCCGTACACTGAAGCTTTCTTT. It codes for CASSSPPYTEAFF.

This clonotype was seen a handful of times. The rearrangement joins TRBV20-1 to TRBJ2-1; 12 positions agree with TRBD2. The V gene end was trimmed by 3 bases and the J gene end by 0 bases; junction bases not matched to a gene: 6. This CDR3 is 17 amino acids long. The germline V gene has CDR1 DFQATT and CDR2 SNEGSKA (reference sequence). CDR3 in amino acids: CSARSLAGGSSYNEQFF. CDR3 bases: TGCAGTGCTAGGTCCCTAGCGGGGGGGAGCTCCTACAATGAGCAGTTCTTC.

The V and J genes are TRBV25-1 and TRBJ2-2; 12 bases fit TRBD1. V lost 0 bases to trimming and J lost 5 bases; unmatched junction nucleotides: 19. The germline gives CDR1 MGHDK, CDR2 SYGVNS. This CDR3 has 22 amino acids. Here the CDR3 reads CASSEYWGGDRGLQEGTGELFF. CDR3 DNA: TGTGCCAGCAGTGAATATTGGGGAGGGGACAGGGGGCTTCAGGAAGGTACCGGGGAGCTGTTTTTT.

The J gene is TRBJ2-3, the V gene TRBV3-1, with TRBD2 identical over 9 bases. Germline-derived CDR1 and CDR2 are LGHDT and YNNKEL (reference sequence). J lost 4 bases, V lost 6 bases, and 14 bases had no gene match. This CDR3 is built from 17 residues. CDR3 residues: CASSPSGTSRLADTQYF. The DNA of the CDR3 is TGTGCCAGCAGTCCCTCCGGGACTAGCAGGTTGGCAGATACGCAGTATTTT.

This clonotype turned up a few times. The chain is built from TRBV20-1 and TRBJ2-1, with 12 bases matching TRBD2. CDR1 and CDR2 (germline): DFQATT, SNEGSKA (reference sequence). This CDR3 has 16 amino acids. The V gene end was trimmed by 5 bases and the J gene end by 1 base; junction bases not matched to a gene: 6. The CDR3 loop is CSAGSTSGGSYNEQFF. The CDR3 bases are TGCAGTGCTGGGAGTACTAGCGGGGGGTCCTACAATGAGCAGTTCTTC.

This sequence joins TRBV5-6 and TRBJ2-7; possibly TRBD2 for D (5 bases). This CDR3 has 14 amino acids. V gave up 2 bases and J gave up 2 bases, with 11 bases separating them. Germline CDR1 SGHDT, CDR2 YYEEEE. The CDR3 is CASSFGDGAYEQYF. The CDR3, as DNA: TGTGCCAGCAGCTTCGGTGACGGGGCCTACGAGCAGTACTTC.

This chain uses TRBV4-1 with TRBJ2-5; no clear D. Trimming removed 1 base at V and 1 base at J, with 7 bases between. Germline V gives CDR1 MGHRA, CDR2 YSYEKL. The CDR3 extends over 14 amino acids. CDR3 sequence: CASSQVPGQETQYF. For the CDR3, the DNA is TGCGCCAGCAGCCAAGTCCCAGGCCAAGAGACCCAGTACTTC.

The chain links TRBV7-9 to TRBJ2-1; 15 positions agree with TRBD2. The CDR3 consists of 15 residues. Germline-derived CDR1 and CDR2 are SEHNR and FQNEAQ (reference sequence). J gave up 10 bases and V 5 bases, and 6 bases lay outside the gene matches. CDR3: CASSPGLAGGEEQFF. CDR3 coding DNA: TGTGCCAGCAGCCCGGGACTAGCGGGGGGAGAAGAGCAGTTCTTC.

The chain employs TRBV29-1 and TRBJ1-2, with 7 positions matching TRBD1. V lost 7 bases to trimming and J lost 3 bases; unmatched junction nucleotides: 8. Germline CDR1 is SQVTM and CDR2 is ANQGSEA. The length of the CDR3 is 13 residues. CDR3 region: CSAKPGTDYGYTF. CDR3 coding DNA: TGCAGCGCCAAACCCGGGACAGACTATGGCTACACCTTC.

This clonotype has a handful of counts. The rearrangement joins TRBV5-6 to TRBJ1-1; possible D gene TRBD1, 5 bases. Germline CDR1 reads SGHDT; CDR2 reads YYEEEE. The CDR3 is 16 amino acids. Trimming removed 4 bases at V and 4 bases at J, with 20 bases between. CDR3 bases: TGTGCCAGCAGCAGAGAGAAAGACAGCCTACGCACTGAAGCTTTCTTT. Protein: CASSREKDSLRTEAFF.